This is a list of T cell receptor beta chains from one sample in a study of immune evolution from preneoplasia to lung adenocarcinoma. Using immunoSEQ multiplex PCR, the repertoire was profiled, and TCRdb retains in-frame clones only, with some absent. The sample lists thousands of clones; roughly 80% were seen once. Sequenced: FFPE adjacent normal lung tissue. The receptors were sampled from a person aged 60-79 years with lung adenocarcinoma. Each CDR3 is given with its conserved first and last residue. A D gene is named only where the DNA matches it firmly. A clone size is listed for some rows: how often the clone was seen (once, few, many), or a class if it is expanded.

d_call: -
clone_size: -
v_call: TRBV30
j_call: TRBJ1-5
cdr3_nt: TGTGCCTGGAGTCGGGCAGCTAATCAGCCCCAGCATTTT
cdr3_aa: CAWSRAANQPQHF

d_call: -
clone_size: -
v_call: TRBV9
j_call: TRBJ2-5
cdr3_nt: TGTGCCAGCAGCGTATTCGGGGGAAAAGAGACCCAGTACTTC
cdr3_aa: CASSVFGGKETQYF

d_call: -
clone_size: -
v_call: TRBV6-5
j_call: TRBJ2-2
cdr3_nt: TGTGCCAGCAGTTACGTCAGGGCGAACACCGGGGAGCTGTTTTTT
cdr3_aa: CASSYVRANTGELFF

d_call: -
clone_size: -
v_call: TRBV6-6
j_call: TRBJ1-1
cdr3_nt: TGTGCCAGCGGGGGACCTGAAGCTTTCTTT
cdr3_aa: CASGGPEAFF

d_call: -
clone_size: -
v_call: TRBV7-2
j_call: TRBJ1-2
cdr3_nt: TGTGCCAGCGGCACAGGGAATGAGGCTAACTATGGCTACACCTTC
cdr3_aa: CASGTGNEANYGYTF

d_call: -
clone_size: -
v_call: TRBV28
j_call: TRBJ2-7
cdr3_nt: TGTGCCAGCAGTTCTACGGACGGAGCCTACGAGCAGTACTTC
cdr3_aa: CASSSTDGAYEQYF

d_call: TRBD1
clone_size: -
v_call: TRBV7-2
j_call: TRBJ2-7
cdr3_nt: TGTGCCAGCAGCCCGGGACAGGGGGCCTACGAGCAGTACTTC
cdr3_aa: CASSPGQGAYEQYF

d_call: TRBD1
clone_size: -
v_call: TRBV18
j_call: TRBJ1-6
cdr3_nt: TGTGCCAGCTCACCATTCACGGCCGGGACAGGGAATTCACCCCTCCACTTT
cdr3_aa: CASSPFTAGTGNSPLHF

d_call: -
clone_size: few
v_call: TRBV6-1
j_call: TRBJ2-2
cdr3_nt: TGTGCCAGCAGTGAATTAAAGGGAGACACCGGGGAGCTGTTTTTT
cdr3_aa: CASSELKGDTGELFF

d_call: -
clone_size: -
v_call: TRBV6-4
j_call: TRBJ1-2
cdr3_nt: TGTGCCAGCAGTGCCTCCAAGGAAAACTATGGCTACACCTTC
cdr3_aa: CASSASKENYGYTF

d_call: -
clone_size: -
v_call: TRBV28
j_call: TRBJ1-1
cdr3_nt: TGTGCCAGCAGTTCGACGGGGGGTTTCAGAAAGACTGAAGCTTTCTTT
cdr3_aa: CASSSTGGFRKTEAFF

d_call: -
clone_size: -
v_call: TRBV5-1
j_call: TRBJ1-2
cdr3_nt: TGCGCCAGCAGTTTTGAAGCTATCGATGGCTACACCTTC
cdr3_aa: CASSFEAIDGYTF

d_call: -
clone_size: -
v_call: TRBV30
j_call: TRBJ1-5
cdr3_nt: TGTGCCTGGACCCTCCCCGGGCTTTACCAGCCCCAGCATTTT
cdr3_aa: CAWTLPGLYQPQHF

d_call: TRBD1
clone_size: -
v_call: TRBV7-2
j_call: TRBJ2-7
cdr3_nt: TGTGCCAGCAGGCGCCCGGGACAGGGGAACTCCTACGAGCAGTACTTC
cdr3_aa: CASRRPGQGNSYEQYF

d_call: -
clone_size: once
v_call: TRBV6-6
j_call: TRBJ1-2
cdr3_nt: TGTGCCAGCAGTTACGAGGACAGTCGGTATGGCTACACCTTC
cdr3_aa: CASSYEDSRYGYTF

d_call: TRBD2
clone_size: -
v_call: TRBV15
j_call: TRBJ2-1
cdr3_nt: TGTGCCACCAGCACGAGCGGGGGGGTAAACAATGAGCAGTTCTTC
cdr3_aa: CATSTSGGVNNEQFF

d_call: -
clone_size: -
v_call: TRBV7-2
j_call: TRBJ1-2
cdr3_nt: TGTGCCAGCAGCCCAGAGGGCGCAGGGTCTCGGGGCTACACCTTC
cdr3_aa: CASSPEGAGSRGYTF

d_call: -
clone_size: -
v_call: TRBV6-5
j_call: TRBJ1-4
cdr3_nt: TGTGCCAGTGGAACCGTGAGCCATAATGAAAAACTGTTTTTT
cdr3_aa: CASGTVSHNEKLFF

d_call: -
clone_size: few
v_call: TRBV30
j_call: TRBJ1-4
cdr3_nt: TGTGCCTGGAATTGGGGCCCGGCCCCAACTAATGAAAAACTGTTTTTT
cdr3_aa: CAWNWGPAPTNEKLFF

d_call: -
clone_size: -
v_call: TRBV29-1
j_call: TRBJ1-2
cdr3_nt: TGCAGCGTTGATAAGCCGGGGGGCTATGGCTACACCTTC
cdr3_aa: CSVDKPGGYGYTF

d_call: -
clone_size: few
v_call: TRBV11-2
j_call: TRBJ2-7
cdr3_nt: TGTGCCAGCAGCTTAGAGGTGGGGCCCTACGAGCAGTACTTC
cdr3_aa: CASSLEVGPYEQYF

d_call: TRBD1
clone_size: few
v_call: TRBV18
j_call: TRBJ2-1
cdr3_nt: TGTGCCAGCTCACTTCCCGGGACAGGGGCCTACAATGAGCAGTTCTTC
cdr3_aa: CASSLPGTGAYNEQFF

d_call: -
clone_size: -
v_call: TRBV7-2
j_call: TRBJ2-2
cdr3_nt: TGTGCCAGCAGCGCCTGGGGAGCGAACACCGGGGAGCTGTTTTTT
cdr3_aa: CASSAWGANTGELFF

d_call: TRBD1
clone_size: -
v_call: TRBV5-1
j_call: TRBJ1-1
cdr3_nt: TGCGCCAGCAGCTGGGGAGTAGGGGGCGGGACTGAAGCTTTCTTT
cdr3_aa: CASSWGVGGGTEAFF

d_call: -
clone_size: -
v_call: TRBV7-2
j_call: TRBJ1-2
cdr3_nt: TGTGCCAGCAACGTTAACTATGGCTACACCTTC
cdr3_aa: CASNVNYGYTF

d_call: -
clone_size: -
v_call: TRBV28
j_call: TRBJ1-1
cdr3_nt: TGTGCCAGCAGAAAGGACAGAATGAACACTGAAGCTTTCTTT
cdr3_aa: CASRKDRMNTEAFF

d_call: TRBD1
clone_size: -
v_call: TRBV7-9
j_call: TRBJ1-4
cdr3_nt: TGTGCCAGCAGCTTAGAGGGGACAGGGAACCGTGAAAAACTGTTTTTT
cdr3_aa: CASSLEGTGNREKLFF

d_call: TRBD2
clone_size: -
v_call: TRBV4-1
j_call: TRBJ2-1
cdr3_nt: TGCGCCAGCAGCCCTATTAGCGGGGGCCGGTACAATGAGCAGTTCTTC
cdr3_aa: CASSPISGGRYNEQFF

d_call: -
clone_size: -
v_call: TRBV20-1
j_call: TRBJ2-5
cdr3_nt: TGCAGTGCTAGAAGTCAAGAGACCCAGTACTTC
cdr3_aa: CSARSQETQYF

d_call: -
clone_size: -
v_call: TRBV29-1
j_call: TRBJ2-7
cdr3_nt: TGCAGCGTTGAGTGGGGCCCCTACGAGCAGTACTTC
cdr3_aa: CSVEWGPYEQYF

d_call: -
clone_size: -
v_call: TRBV5-6
j_call: TRBJ2-7
cdr3_nt: TGTGCCAGCAGCTTGCGGGCAGCCTACGAGCAGTACTTC
cdr3_aa: CASSLRAAYEQYF

d_call: TRBD1
clone_size: -
v_call: TRBV9
j_call: TRBJ1-1
cdr3_nt: TGTGCCAGCAGCGTACGGGCCTCACCGGGACAGGGGGGGGTCGGCACTGAAGCTTTCTTT
cdr3_aa: CASSVRASPGQGGVGTEAFF

d_call: -
clone_size: -
v_call: TRBV4-2
j_call: TRBJ1-1
cdr3_nt: TGTGCCAGCAGCCTAGGGGTGAACACTGAAGCTTTCTTT
cdr3_aa: CASSLGVNTEAFF

d_call: -
clone_size: -
v_call: TRBV4-1
j_call: TRBJ1-2
cdr3_nt: TGCGCCAGCAGCCAAGGGGGGGGCAATAACTATGGCTACACCTTC
cdr3_aa: CASSQGGGNNYGYTF

d_call: -
clone_size: -
v_call: TRBV5-1
j_call: TRBJ2-5
cdr3_nt: TGCGCCAGCAGCAGTTGGGGGGACGGCGAGACCCAGTACTTC
cdr3_aa: CASSSWGDGETQYF

d_call: -
clone_size: few
v_call: TRBV4-3
j_call: TRBJ1-3
cdr3_nt: TGCGCCAGCAGCCAAGATGTTCAGGGGTCGGGAAACACCATATATTTT
cdr3_aa: CASSQDVQGSGNTIYF

d_call: TRBD1
clone_size: -
v_call: TRBV11-2
j_call: TRBJ2-5
cdr3_nt: TGTGCCAGCAGCTTAGGGGGACAGGGGCTTGAGACCCAGTACTTC
cdr3_aa: CASSLGGQGLETQYF

d_call: -
clone_size: -
v_call: TRBV9
j_call: TRBJ2-5
cdr3_nt: TGTGCCAGCAACCAAAATGGAGGGAAGGGGGAGACCCAGTACTTC
cdr3_aa: CASNQNGGKGETQYF

d_call: -
clone_size: -
v_call: TRBV4-1
j_call: TRBJ2-6
cdr3_nt: TGCGCCAGCAGCCGCGGGGCAGGGCAGGGCGCCAGCTCTGGGGCCAACGTCCTGACTTTC
cdr3_aa: CASSRGAGQGASSGANVLTF

d_call: -
clone_size: few
v_call: TRBV7-8
j_call: TRBJ1-6
cdr3_nt: TGTGCCAGCAGCAGTGAACTCGGGGGTAATTCACCCCTCCACTTT
cdr3_aa: CASSSELGGNSPLHF

d_call: TRBD1
clone_size: -
v_call: TRBV29-1
j_call: TRBJ1-3
cdr3_nt: TGCAGCGTGGGGGGACAGGGCTTCGGAAACACCATATATTTT
cdr3_aa: CSVGGQGFGNTIYF

d_call: TRBD1
clone_size: -
v_call: TRBV6-1
j_call: TRBJ1-2
cdr3_nt: TGTGCCAGCAGTCCGGGACAGGGGAGAGGCTACACCTTC
cdr3_aa: CASSPGQGRGYTF

d_call: TRBD1
clone_size: once
v_call: TRBV5-1
j_call: TRBJ1-1
cdr3_nt: TGCGCCAGCAGCTTGGGTAGGGGGCGGACCAACACTGAAGCTTTCTTT
cdr3_aa: CASSLGRGRTNTEAFF

d_call: -
clone_size: -
v_call: TRBV7-2
j_call: TRBJ2-7
cdr3_nt: TGTGCCAGCAGCCAGGGGTCGGGACTACCAGGCTACGAGCAGTACTTC
cdr3_aa: CASSQGSGLPGYEQYF

d_call: -
clone_size: -
v_call: TRBV7-2
j_call: TRBJ1-2
cdr3_nt: TGTGCCAGCAGCGCTAAGAGCCAGGTCTATGGCTACACCTTC
cdr3_aa: CASSAKSQVYGYTF

d_call: -
clone_size: -
v_call: TRBV6-1
j_call: TRBJ1-5
cdr3_nt: TGTGCCAGCAGCCCTTCGGCAGATAGCAATCAGCCCCAGCATTTT
cdr3_aa: CASSPSADSNQPQHF

d_call: -
clone_size: -
v_call: TRBV18
j_call: TRBJ2-5
cdr3_nt: TGTGCCAGCTCGCCCACGTGGGGGGTAGAAGAGACCCAGTACTTC
cdr3_aa: CASSPTWGVEETQYF

d_call: -
clone_size: -
v_call: TRBV30
j_call: TRBJ2-5
cdr3_nt: TGTGCCTGGTGCAGAGGGCGGAGAGAGACCCAGTACTTC
cdr3_aa: CAWCRGRRETQYF

d_call: -
clone_size: -
v_call: TRBV7-8
j_call: TRBJ1-1
cdr3_nt: TGTGCCAGCAGCTTAGCTACACCTGCGATGAACACTGAAGCTTTCTTT
cdr3_aa: CASSLATPAMNTEAFF

d_call: TRBD1
clone_size: -
v_call: TRBV14
j_call: TRBJ2-5
cdr3_nt: TGTGCCAGCAGCCAAGATACAGGGGGGTTCGAGACCCAGTACTTC
cdr3_aa: CASSQDTGGFETQYF

d_call: TRBD1
clone_size: -
v_call: TRBV7-9
j_call: TRBJ1-2
cdr3_nt: TGTGCCAGCAGCTTATATTCGAATAGGGGGCACGGCTACACCTTC
cdr3_aa: CASSLYSNRGHGYTF

d_call: -
clone_size: few
v_call: TRBV28
j_call: TRBJ1-2
cdr3_nt: TGTGCCAGCAGCCCTAGGAGGGGCGCGGGTAACTATGGCTACACCTTC
cdr3_aa: CASSPRRGAGNYGYTF

d_call: -
clone_size: -
v_call: TRBV6-6
j_call: TRBJ1-2
cdr3_nt: TGTGCCAGCAGTCCCCGAGGCTATGGCTACACCTTC
cdr3_aa: CASSPRGYGYTF

d_call: -
clone_size: -
v_call: TRBV7-2
j_call: TRBJ2-3
cdr3_nt: TGTGCCAGCAGCTTCTCCACCGCCGCGACGCAGTATTTT
cdr3_aa: CASSFSTAATQYF

d_call: TRBD1
clone_size: -
v_call: TRBV6-4
j_call: TRBJ2-2
cdr3_nt: TGTGCCAGCAGTGACGGGACAGGGAGTGCCGGGGAGCTGTTTTTT
cdr3_aa: CASSDGTGSAGELFF

d_call: -
clone_size: -
v_call: TRBV6-4
j_call: TRBJ2-3
cdr3_nt: TGTGCCAGCAGTGAGACGGGTGGAGGGACAGATACGCAGTATTTT
cdr3_aa: CASSETGGGTDTQYF

d_call: -
clone_size: -
v_call: TRBV5-8
j_call: TRBJ2-7
cdr3_nt: TGTGCCAGCAGCTTCGGAGGCGAGCAGTACTTC
cdr3_aa: CASSFGGEQYF

d_call: -
clone_size: few
v_call: TRBV18
j_call: TRBJ1-5
cdr3_nt: TGTGCCAGCCGGAAGGACCAGAATCAGCCCCAGCATTTT
cdr3_aa: CASRKDQNQPQHF

d_call: -
clone_size: -
v_call: TRBV28
j_call: TRBJ1-2
cdr3_nt: TGTGCCAGCAGTTTGGGACTAGGGTATGGCTACACCTTC
cdr3_aa: CASSLGLGYGYTF

d_call: -
clone_size: -
v_call: TRBV30
j_call: TRBJ2-7
cdr3_nt: TGTGCCTGGAGTGTGGCAGGGGTTACCTACGAGCAGTACTTC
cdr3_aa: CAWSVAGVTYEQYF